This T cell receptor beta chain emerged from a study of cytomegalovirus exposure and HLA in healthy donors. Findings of the study overall: Associated with HLA alleles at 0.05 false discovery rate in a later analysis were over 15,000 TCR beta sequences. Specificity for CMV antigens was confirmed in vitro for three of the CMV-associated chains.

PCR amplification relied on 60 Vbeta primers (plus 13 Jbeta primers). The protocol was immunoSEQ multiplex PCR, while the TCRdb copy is restricted to in-frame clones and leaves out a portion. The sample yields around 300,000 clones, 80% to 90% seen once. A remark on this clone: No antigen is known for it.

This CDR3 is built from 11 residues. The germline V gene has CDR1 MDHEN and CDR2 SYDVKM. The ends were cut back, 3 bases at V and 5 bases at J, with 4 bases in the middle. V and J are TRBV28 and TRBJ1-1; the D is unclear. What was sequenced was PBMCs. The TCR sequence derives from a woman aged 40 to 50 in good health and CMV-seropositive. This chain's CDR3 is CASSLRTEAFF. In DNA, the CDR3 is TGTGCCAGCAGTTTGAGGACTGAAGCTTTCTTT.